The 28 T cell receptor beta chains in this list originate from one sample, sequenced in a study of blood T cell repertoires in COVID-19. Produced via immunoSEQ multiplex PCR; TCRdb's table is partial and in-frame only. The table records approximately 140,000 clones, about 87% of them present only once. The sequenced sample was peripheral blood. These receptors originate from a man in his 60s with active or convalescent COVID-19.

This clone appeared a single time. This chain connects TRBV6-1 to TRBJ2-1, with 11 bases lining up with TRBD2. This CDR3 spans 20 amino acids. Per the germline V gene, CDR1 is MNHNS and CDR2 is SASEGT. Trimming cost V 2 bases and J 0 bases; bases outside gene matches: 12. CDR3: CASSEKVGLAGGSSYNEQFF. The CDR3, as DNA: TGTGCCAGCAGTGAAAAGGTTGGCCTAGCGGGAGGAAGCTCCTACAATGAGCAGTTCTTC.

Only a few counts were recorded for this clone. The chain carries TRBV6-5 and TRBJ2-7; 11 positions match TRBD1. This CDR3 is 15 amino acids long. Trimming cost V 5 bases and J 1 base; bases outside gene matches: 4. Germline values: CDR1 MNHEY, CDR2 SVGAGI. The CDR3 DNA reads as TGTGCCAGCAGTCACGGGACAGGGGGTTCCTACGAGCAGTACTTC. Amino acids: CASSHGTGGSYEQYF.

The chain combines TRBV7-2 with TRBJ1-1; 8 bases line up with TRBD1. Trimming took 6 bases from V and 0 from J; bases not matched to a gene: 9. The CDR3 length is 16 residues. CDR1 is SGHTA, CDR2 FQGNSA, per germline. Here the CDR3 reads CASSSSGGSLNTEAFF. In nucleotides, the CDR3 is TGTGCCAGCAGTTCCTCAGGGGGCTCACTGAACACTGAAGCTTTCTTT.

The chain links TRBV29-1 to TRBJ2-6, with a possible D match to TRBD1 (6 bases). Germline V gene lookup returns CDR1 SQVTM and CDR2 ANQGSEA. Trimming removed 6 bases from V and 4 bases from J, with 13 bases in between. The CDR3 runs 14 residues. The CDR3 is CSVETGLGANVLTF. The CDR3 DNA reads as TGCAGCGTGGAAACAGGGCTAGGGGCCAACGTCCTGACTTTC.

The chain joins TRBV12-2 to TRBJ2-3; the DNA was not used to check the table's D call, TRBD2. TRBV12-2 is reported as a pseudogene. CDR3 length equals 19 residues. As DNA, the CDR3 is TGTGCAAGTCGCACCCCTCGAGTTCTAGGTGGCGGGAAAACAGATACGCAGTATTTT. Protein sequence: CASRTPRVLGGGKTDTQYF.

This clone was recorded only once. The J gene is TRBJ2-7, the V gene TRBV5-6; 8 bases map to TRBD2. This CDR3 has 17 residues. CDR1 and CDR2 from the germline V gene are SGHDT and YYEEEE. V shed 4 bases and J 4 bases; nucleotides not matched to a gene: 16. CDR3 in DNA: TGTGCCAGCAGCCCAGACTCCGGGACTAGGATCCGATACGAGCAGTACTTC. Translating gives CASSPDSGTRIRYEQYF.

This clone was counted a few times. The chain combines TRBV5-1 with TRBJ2-7; 7 bases map to TRBD1. CDR1 SGHRS and CDR2 YFSETQ come from the germline V gene. The V and J ends lost 3 bases and 1 base, in that order; junction bases with no gene match: 19. The CDR3 extends over 19 amino acids. CDR3 in amino acids: CASSWVPTSGTALSYEQYF. The CDR3 DNA reads TGCGCCAGCAGCTGGGTCCCAACATCCGGGACAGCCTTATCCTACGAGCAGTACTTC.

The chain couples TRBV5-1 to TRBJ1-3; D is undetermined. The CDR3 is 11 residues long. Trimming removed 3 bases at V and 4 bases at J, with 2 bases between. Germline V gene sequence: CDR1 SGHRS, CDR2 YFSETQ. The CDR3 region is CASSSGNTIYF. CDR3 sequence (DNA): TGCGCCAGCAGCTCAGGAAACACCATATATTTT.

This chain uses TRBV24-1 with TRBJ2-5, with 10 bases aligning to TRBD1. Germline values: CDR1 KGHDR, CDR2 SFDVKD. CDR3 length equals 16 residues. J gave up 3 bases and V 6 bases, and 9 bases lay outside the gene matches. This chain's CDR3 is CATSTPLGQGKETQYF. The CDR3 DNA reads TGTGCCACCAGTACCCCTTTGGGACAGGGGAAAGAGACCCAGTACTTC.

The chain links TRBV10-3 to TRBJ1-5, with unresolved D. The CDR3 is 14 residues long. CDR1 is ENHRY, CDR2 SYGVKD, per germline. With 2 bases removed from V and 7 bases from J, the gap between germline ends came to 12 bases. CDR3 in DNA: TGTGCCATCAGTGAGGGTCTGGGCAGCCAGCCCCAGCATTTT. This gives the protein CAISEGLGSQPQHF.

This chain links TRBV7-3 with TRBJ2-2, with 9 bases matching TRBD2. J lost 8 bases, V lost 5 bases, and 6 bases had no gene match. The CDR3 has 14 amino acids. Germline CDR1 is SGHTA and CDR2 is FQGTGA. The chain's CDR3 is CASSLSGSMGELFF. The CDR3 DNA reads TGTGCCAGCAGCCTTAGCGGGAGTATGGGGGAGCTGTTTTTT.

A remark on this clone: The sample has other DNA sequences that encode this CDR3 too. The gene calls are TRBV24-1 and TRBJ2-1; 8 bases fit TRBD2. Germline trimming cut 4 bases from V and 4 bases from J; bases unmatched to any gene: 5. Germline CDR1 reads KGHDR; CDR2 reads SFDVKD. This CDR3 comprises 15 residues. The CDR3 DNA is TGTGCCACCAGTGAGCGACTAGCGAAATACAATGAGCAGTTCTTC. It is translated as CATSERLAKYNEQFF.

The chain combines TRBV4-1 with TRBJ1-1; TRBD1 matches at 9 bases. Germline lookup yields CDR1 MGHRA and CDR2 YSYEKL. The CDR3 contains 14 residues. V gave up 5 bases and J gave up 12 bases; unmatched junction bases: 13. The CDR3 loop reads CASSYPGTGMASFF. The CDR3 DNA reads TGCGCCAGCAGCTACCCCGGGACAGGGATGGCATCTTTCTTT.

The V gene is TRBV11-3, the J gene TRBJ2-1, with D tentatively TRBD2 (5 bases). The germline CDR1 and CDR2 sequences are SGHNT and YENEEA. The germline V and J ends were trimmed by 2 bases and 3 bases, with 8 bases remaining between them. The CDR3 covers 14 residues. CDR3 region: CASSLSDYYNEQFF. The CDR3 DNA is TGTGCCAGCAGCTTAAGTGACTACTACAATGAGCAGTTCTTC.

The chain recombines TRBV5-8 with TRBJ2-5; TRBD1 might be the D (5 bases). CDR1 and CDR2 from the germline V gene are SGHTS and YDEGEE. CDR3 length equals 13 residues. V gave up 6 bases and J gave up 2 bases, with 11 bases separating them. The CDR3 sequence is CASTRTRQETQYF. CDR3 DNA sequence: TGTGCCAGCACCAGGACACGACAAGAGACCCAGTACTTC.

The rearrangement joins TRBV5-5 to TRBJ1-1; TRBD1 might be the D (5 bases). Germline loops: CDR1 SGHKS, CDR2 YYEKEE (reference sequence). CDR3 length: 13 amino acids. V lost 0 bases and J 8 bases, leaving 11 bases between the germline ends. CDR3 DNA: TGTGCCAGCAGCTTGGTAAATACAGGAGAAGCTTTCTTT. The encoded protein is CASSLVNTGEAFF.

The rearrangement joins TRBV5-6 to TRBJ2-5; 8 nucleotides agree with TRBD2. Germline V gene data show CDR1 as SGHDT and CDR2 as YYEEEE. The CDR3 sequence is 14 residues long. V shed 0 bases, J shed 8 bases, and the junction held 6 bases outside the gene matches. CDR3 bases: TGTGCCAGCAGCTTGGATTCGAGCGGGAGTACCCAGTACTTC. Residues: CASSLDSSGSTQYF.

The CDR3 sequence: CASSSRTGSTDTQYF. The CDR3 coding sequence is TGTGCCAGCAGCTCAAGGACAGGAAGCACAGATACGCAGTATTTT. The chain joins TRBV14 to TRBJ2-3; TRBD1 matches at 7 bases. Trimming cost V 5 bases and J 0 bases; bases outside gene matches: 5. The CDR3 spans 15 residues. Germline CDR1 SGHDN, CDR2 FVKESK.

The genes are TRBV3-1 (or the pseudogene TRBV3-2) and TRBJ1-3; 7 bases agree with TRBD1. Germline V gives CDR1 LGHDT, CDR2 YNNKEL (reference sequence). There are 14 residues in the CDR3. Trimming cost V 5 bases and J 3 bases; bases outside gene matches: 4. The DNA for the CDR3 is TGTGCCAGCAGCGGGACAGATTTTGGAAACACCATATATTTT. This gives the protein CASSGTDFGNTIYF.

The chain combines TRBV29-1 with TRBJ1-2, with D unclear. Trimming took 8 bases from V and 6 from J, leaving 13 bases between them. This CDR3 region has 11 residues. From germline, CDR1 is SQVTM and CDR2 ANQGSEA. CDR3 sequence reads: CSFGPEDGYTF. The CDR3 DNA reads TGCAGCTTTGGACCGGAGGATGGCTACACCTTC.

The V and J genes are TRBV27 and TRBJ2-2; D remains unclear. Germline V gives CDR1 MNHEY, CDR2 SMNVEV (reference sequence). The germline V and J ends were trimmed by 5 bases and 1 base, with 5 bases remaining between them. The CDR3 sequence is 13 residues long. CDR3: CASSPQNTGELFF. The DNA for the CDR3 is TGTGCCAGCAGTCCCCAGAACACCGGGGAGCTGTTTTTT.

V gene TRBV7-3 combines with J gene TRBJ1-5; perhaps TRBD1 as D (6 bases). The CDR3 totals 13 residues. Germline V gene lookup returns CDR1 SGHTA and CDR2 FQGTGA. Deletions cut 5 bases from V and 3 bases from J, with 8 bases between. The CDR3 DNA is TGTGCCAGCAGCCGGGACAACAATCAGCCCCAGCATTTT. Amino acid sequence: CASSRDNNQPQHF. Drawing the rest from reference TRBV7-3 and TRBJ1-5, the complete variable domain is GAGVSQTPSNKVTEKGKYVELRCDPISGHTALYWYRQSLGQGPEFLIYFQGTGAADDSGLPNDRFFAVRPEGSVSTLKIQRTERGDSAVYLCASSRDNNQPQHFGDGTRLSIL.

By sample share, this clone is medium-sized. This chain joins TRBV11-2 and TRBJ2-6, with D tentatively TRBD1 (5 bases). CDR3 length equals 15 residues. Germline CDR1 is SGHAT and CDR2 is FQNNGV. The V gene lost 6 bases and the J gene lost 4 bases, with 13 bases spanning the gap. CDR3 coding DNA: TGTGCCAGCAGTCCAGGGTACTCCGGGGCCAACGTCCTGACTTTC. It encodes CASSPGYSGANVLTF.

The chain links TRBV19 to TRBJ2-3, with D perhaps TRBD1 (5 bases). This CDR3 has 15 residues. CDR1 is LNHDA, CDR2 SQIVND, per germline (reference sequence). Trimming left V 3 bases short and J 7 bases short, with 17 bases between. DNA for the CDR3: TGTGCCAGTAGTATCTCAGGGAATAGGAAATATACGCAGTATTTT. Its protein is CASSISGNRKYTQYF.

To note about this clone: At one end the junction does not follow the germline gene, possibly because of a read error. The chain is built from TRBV7-2 and TRBJ2-7; 9 nucleotides match TRBD1. Germline loops: CDR1 SGHTA, CDR2 FQGNSA. CDR3 length: 15 amino acids. As DNA, the CDR3 is TGTGCCAGCACCTTAACCGGACAGGGGCCGTACGAGCAGTACTTC. Translated, it gives CASTLTGQGPYEQYF.

This chain links TRBV27 with TRBJ2-5, with 12 bases that match TRBD2. V shed 5 bases and J 4 bases; nucleotides not matched to a gene: 11. The V gene's germline CDR1 is MNHEY and CDR2 SMNVEV (reference sequence). The CDR3 spans 17 residues. CDR3 sequence reads: CASSHRLAGGPGETQYF. CDR3 DNA: TGTGCCAGCAGTCACCGTCTAGCGGGAGGGCCCGGAGAGACCCAGTACTTC.

The chain uses TRBV9 and TRBJ2-6, with D perhaps matching TRBD2 (5 bases). V was trimmed by 0 bases and J by 0 bases, leaving 10 bases between them. Germline V gives CDR1 SGDLS, CDR2 YYNGEE. The length of the CDR3 is 17 residues. The CDR3 sequence is CASSVGAGISGANVLTF. The CDR3 bases are TGTGCCAGCAGCGTAGGGGCCGGGATCTCTGGGGCCAACGTCCTGACTTTC.

The V and J genes are TRBV28 and TRBJ1-2; 8 nucleotides agree with TRBD1. The ends lost 7 bases at V and 4 bases at J; junction bases unmatched: 20. CDR3 length: 18 amino acids. Germline CDR1 MDHEN, CDR2 SYDVKM. CDR3 nucleotides: TGTGCCAGCACCCGGGGCAGGGGGCGCCAAAACCGGGGCTATGGCTACACCTTC. The encoded protein is CASTRGRGRQNRGYGYTF.